These 10 T cell receptor beta chains came from one sample sequenced in a study of T cell clonality in common variable immunodeficiency. Here immunoSEQ multiplex PCR was the method, and the copy in TCRdb shows in-frame clones only, minus some. There are around 30,000 clones in the sample, none observed a single time. These receptors are not linked to any known antigen. General study findings and limits: In common variable immunodeficiency, TCR beta chains reportedly carried fewer deletions and N-nucleotide insertions.

Sequences were obtained from peripheral blood mononuclear cells. These receptors were collected from a human donor with common variable immunodeficiency.

This clone appeared a few times. The CDR3 end lies 3 residues beyond the end of the read and is filled in from the germline J gene. The gene calls are TRBV10-3 and TRBJ2-1, with 9 nucleotides matching TRBD2. CDR3 length: 16 residues. V lost 3 bases and J lost 2; bases outside the gene matches: 5. The germline CDR1 and CDR2 sequences are ENHRY and SYGVKD. The CDR3 sequence: CAISDGREGTYNEQFF. The sequenced part of the CDR3 DNA is TGTGCCATCAGTGATGGGCGGGAGGGCACCTACAATGAG.

By frequency in the sample, this clone is medium-sized. The read finishes 3 residues shy of the CDR3 end, and the germline J gene is used to complete it. The rearrangement uses TRBV27 and TRBJ2-4, with 7 positions matching TRBD2. Germline lookup yields CDR1 MNHEY and CDR2 SMNVEV (reference sequence). Trimming cost V 3 bases and J 4 bases; bases outside gene matches: 6. The CDR3 is 15 amino acids. The CDR3 DNA, read in part, is TGTGCCAGCAGTTTGGGCGGGAGCGGGAAAAACATT. This encodes CASSLGGSGKNI. The full CDR3 reads CASSLGGSGKNIQYF.

This clone was observed a handful of times. Read sequence stops 3 residues before the CDR3 end, and the germline J gene provides the missing end. The chain links TRBV18 to TRBJ1-6; D is ambiguous. This CDR3 comprises 14 residues. Per the germline V gene, CDR1 is KGHSH and CDR2 is LQKENI. Trimming pared 6 bases from V and 6 bases from J, leaving 12 bases between. Incomplete CDR3 DNA: TGTGCCAGCTCCCCGAAGGAGGGTAATTCACCC. It specifies CASSPKEGNSP. The CDR3 reads in full as CASSPKEGNSPLHF.

For this clone: The read terminates 3 residues ahead of where the CDR3 ends, so the germline J gene completes it. The chain employs TRBV19 and TRBJ2-1; 9 bases align to TRBD2. Trimming cost V 2 bases and J 7 bases; bases outside gene matches: 24. Germline values: CDR1 LNHDA, CDR2 SQIVND (reference sequence). CDR3 length equals 21 residues. Incomplete CDR3 DNA: TGTGCCAGTAGTATAAAGGGTGGCTCGCGGGAGGGCCGGGAATCTAAGAATGAG. This translates into CASSIKGGSREGRESKNE. In full, the CDR3 reads CASSIKGGSREGRESKNEQFF. Full variable domain (rest looked up from reference TRBV19 and TRBJ2-1): DGGITQSPKYLFRKEGQNVTLSCEQNLNHDAMYWYRQDPGQGLRLIYYSQIVNDFQKGDIAEGYSVSREKKESFPLTVTSAQKNPTAFYLCASSIKGGSREGRESKNEQFFGPGTRLTVL.

To note about this clone: With the read ending 3 residues before the CDR3 end, the germline J gene is used to fill in that end. The V and J genes are TRBV6-2 or TRBV6-3 and TRBJ2-3; 8 nucleotides match TRBD2. With V trimmed by 6 bases and J by 6 bases, 5 bases remained unmatched. The length of the CDR3 is 13 residues. Germline-derived CDR1 and CDR2 are MNHEY and SVGEGT. The CDR3 protein is CASRSGTRDTQYF. The CDR3 bases that were read are TGTGCCAGCAGGTCCGGGACTAGGGATACG.

Notes on this clone: From the germline J gene comes the end of the CDR3, since the read stops 3 residues before it. The chain recombines TRBV11-2 with TRBJ2-1; D may be TRBD2 (6 bases). Trimming left V 2 bases short and J 6 bases short, with 14 bases between. This CDR3 is built from 15 residues. Germline-derived CDR1 and CDR2 are SGHAT and FQNNGV. CDR3 sequence reads: CASSLRGKGFNEQFF. The CDR3 bases that were read are TGTGCCAGCAGCTTACGGGGGAAAGGGTTCAATGAG.

A note on this clone: The CDR3 end falls 3 residues outside the read, so it is completed with the germline J gene. This rearrangement joins TRBV11-2 to TRBJ2-7; the match to TRBD1 covers 11 bases. The germline CDR1 and CDR2 sequences are SGHAT and FQNNGV. With V trimmed by 6 bases and J by 5 bases, 9 bases remained unmatched. The CDR3 runs to 15 residues. This CDR3 is CASRPHGQGAHEQYF. The CDR3 bases that were read are TGTGCCAGCAGGCCCCACGGACAGGGGGCCCACGAG.

This clone was seen only a few times. The DNA read from the CDR3 is TGTGCCAGCAGCTTAGAGTCTCGGTACAATGAG. Amino acid sequence: CASSLESRYNE. The whole CDR3 region reads CASSLESRYNEQFF. This sequence joins TRBV7-8 and TRBJ2-1; D gene uncertain. The read ends 3 residues shy of where the CDR3 ends; the end is completed using the germline J gene. The CDR3 loop spans 14 amino acids. The germline V gene encodes CDR1 SGHVS and CDR2 FQNEAQ. The V gene lost 1 base and the J gene lost 4 bases, with 8 bases spanning the gap.

This clone was seen at least ten times. Read coverage stops 3 residues before the CDR3 terminus; the germline J gene supplies the remainder. The V call is TRBV15, the J call TRBJ1-5; D is unclear. The CDR3 consists of 14 residues. The V gene's germline CDR1 is LNHNV and CDR2 YYDKDF (reference sequence). V lost 8 bases to trimming and J lost 1 base, with 12 bases between them. The DNA read from the CDR3 is TGTGCCACCGGCCCGGGTGTCAGCAATCAGCCC. Its protein is CATGPGVSNQP. The entire CDR3 protein is CATGPGVSNQPQHF.

This clone has a count of ten or more. The read terminates 3 residues ahead of where the CDR3 ends, so the germline J gene completes it. Different DNA sequences within this sample yield the same CDR3. The chain has TRBV2 and TRBJ2-5, with D tentatively TRBD2 (6 bases). The ends were cut back, 3 bases at V and 5 bases at J, with 7 bases in the middle. CDR3 length equals 12 residues. CDR1 SNHLY and CDR2 FYNNEI come from the germline V gene. The CDR3 sequence: CASSDRGETQYF. CDR3 DNA, as far as it was read: TGTGCCAGCAGTGATCGGGGGGAGACC.